Listed below are T cell receptor beta chains from one sample, sequenced in a study of blood T cell repertoires in COVID-19. Method: immunoSEQ multiplex PCR; TCRdb's copy keeps in-frame clones and lacks some. The repertoire holds about 190,000 clones, about 90% seen once, with 0.62% in the top ten. Sequencing used peripheral blood. The source is a man aged 45-60 years with acute or convalescent COVID-19. CDR3s include the opening cysteine and the closing phenylalanine or tryptophan. D genes are given only for firm matches. Rows give clone size only sometimes, using once, few, many, or a class for an expanded clone.

once	TRBJ2-6	TRBD1	TRBV27	TGTGCCAGCAGTTCCAGGGGGCCTGGGGCCAACGTCCTGACTTTC	CASSSRGPGANVLTF
-	TRBJ2-5	TRBD1	TRBV14	TGTGCCAGCAGCGCAACCCGGATTGGACAGGGCGTTCCAGAGACCCAGTACTTC	CASSATRIGQGVPETQYF
-	TRBJ2-1	-	TRBV6-2/TRBV6-3	TGTGCCAGCAGTACTAAACAGGTTAGGTCCTACAATGAGCAGTTCTTC	CASSTKQVRSYNEQFF
-	TRBJ1-2	-	TRBV6-2/TRBV6-3	TGTGCCAGCAGTTACTCGGAGGGCCTAGGCTACACCTTC	CASSYSEGLGYTF
-	TRBJ2-3	TRBD1	TRBV5-4	TGTGCCAGCAGCTCGAAACAGGGGGCGTCTGATACGCAGTATTTT	CASSSKQGASDTQYF
-	TRBJ2-7	TRBD2	TRBV5-1	TGCGCCAGCAGCCGTGGGACTAGCGGGGACTACGAGCAGTACTTC	CASSRGTSGDYEQYF
-	TRBJ1-2	-	TRBV29-1	TGCAGCGTCCTCAGCCCCGTTGTGGCAGGAGGGTCCTATGGCTACACCTTC	CSVLSPVVAGGSYGYTF
-	TRBJ1-6	-	TRBV3-1/TRBV3-2	TGTGCCAGCAGCCAAGTTTCAGATTCACCCCTCCACTTT	CASSQVSDSPLHF
-	TRBJ2-5	-	TRBV3-1/TRBV3-2	TGTGCCAGCAGCATGAAACGCCGGGTCGAAAAAGAGACCCAGTACTTC	CASSMKRRVEKETQYF
-	TRBJ2-2	TRBD1	TRBV7-2	TGTGCCAGCAGCCGGACAGGGGGGTACACCGGGGAGCTGTTTTTT	CASSRTGGYTGELFF
-	TRBJ1-1	-	TRBV29-1	TGCAGCGTTGTGACATTTTCGGACACTGAAGCTTTCTTT	CSVVTFSDTEAFF
-	TRBJ1-5	TRBD1	TRBV28	TGTGCCAGCAGTCCCCGACAGGGCGGCAATCAGCCCCAGCATTTT	CASSPRQGGNQPQHF
-	TRBJ1-5	-	TRBV7-9	TGTGCCAGCAGCTTAAAGGGAGGGCCCCAGCATTTT	CASSLKGGPQHF
-	TRBJ1-2	-	TRBV30	TGTGCCTGGAGTGTACCAGGGGTGGGCTATGGCTACACCTTC	CAWSVPGVGYGYTF
-	TRBJ1-5	TRBD1	TRBV3-1/TRBV3-2	TGTGCCAGCAGTCCCAGGGGGACTCAGCCCCAGCATTTT	CASSPRGTQPQHF
-	TRBJ2-1	-	TRBV27	TGTGCCAGCAGTCAAGGTGCCTGGACACCCACCCCCTACAATGAGCAGTTCTTC	CASSQGAWTPTPYNEQFF
-	TRBJ2-3	-	TRBV19	TGTGCCAGTAGTAGGGGGGGGGCCGCTTTCATAGATACGCAGTATTTT	CASSRGGAAFIDTQYF
-	TRBJ1-6	-	TRBV7-2	TGTGCCAGCAGCTTAGTCCGGGATCCTAATTCACCCCTCCACTTT	CASSLVRDPNSPLHF
-	TRBJ2-1	-	TRBV18	TGTGCCAGCTCCAGGGGTACTAGCGAGGATGAGCAGTTCTTC	CASSRGTSEDEQFF
-	TRBJ2-1	-	TRBV5-1	TGCGCCAGCAGCTTGGGTGACAGATACAATGAGCAGTTCTTC	CASSLGDRYNEQFF
-	TRBJ2-5	TRBD2	TRBV12-3/TRBV12-4	TGTGCCAGCAGTGCAGCGGGGGAAGAGACCCAGTACTTC	CASSAAGEETQYF
-	TRBJ2-3	TRBD1	TRBV13	TGTGCCAGCAGCAACCGGGACAGTACAAGCACAGATACGCAGTATTTT	CASSNRDSTSTDTQYF
-	TRBJ1-2	TRBD1	TRBV9	TGTGCCAGCAGCTCAGGGACAGGGGAGAATGGCTACACCTTC	CASSSGTGENGYTF
-	TRBJ2-1	TRBD2	TRBV29-1	TGCAGCGTAGAGACTAGCGGGGGGCCGGGAAATGAGCAGTTCTTC	CSVETSGGPGNEQFF
-	TRBJ1-2	TRBD1	TRBV2	TGTGCCAGTAGGACAGGGTTGAACTCTGGCTACACCTTC	CASRTGLNSGYTF
-	TRBJ2-2	TRBD2	TRBV10-3	TGTGCCATCAGTGAGACGGGGGGGCATGGCGGGGAGCTGTTTTTT	CAISETGGHGGELFF
-	TRBJ2-7	-	TRBV28	TGTGCCACAGGGGCAATGTACGAGCAGTACTTC	CATGAMYEQYF
-	TRBJ2-1	TRBD2	TRBV7-8	TGTGCCAGCAGCTGGGCCGGGACTAGCGTCGACCATGAGCAGTTCTTC	CASSWAGTSVDHEQFF
-	TRBJ1-1	-	TRBV6-5	TGTGCCAGCAGTTACGATCAGGGAGGGACTGAAGCTTTCTTT	CASSYDQGGTEAFF
few	TRBJ2-3	TRBD1	TRBV9	TGTGCCAGCAGCGTAGCCCACAGGGGGGATACGCAGTATTTT	CASSVAHRGDTQYF
-	TRBJ2-1	TRBD2	TRBV6-5	TGTGCCAGCAGTTACGGACTAGCGACCTACAATGAGCAGTTCTTC	CASSYGLATYNEQFF
-	TRBJ2-7	-	TRBV28	TGTGCCAGCAGTGTAGGTGGGGGCAGCTCCTACGAGCAGTACTTC	CASSVGGGSSYEQYF
-	TRBJ2-7	TRBD2	TRBV2	TGTGCCAGCAGGGAAAGACTAGCGGGAGCCCTATCCTACGAGCAGTACTTC	CASRERLAGALSYEQYF
-	TRBJ2-2	-	TRBV6-4	TGTGCCAGCAGAACAGCAGTGAACACCGGGGAGCTGTTTTTT	CASRTAVNTGELFF
-	TRBJ1-6	-	TRBV25-1	TGTGCCAGCAGTGAATTTGGTCCAACAGGGAGTTCACCCCTCCACTTT	CASSEFGPTGSSPLHF
-	TRBJ1-2	TRBD1	TRBV4-1	TGCGCCAGCAGCCCGACAGGGGACTATGGCTACACCTTC	CASSPTGDYGYTF
few	TRBJ2-5	TRBD1	TRBV7-9	TGTGCCAGCAGCGACAGGGGAGTCCAAGAGACCCAGTACTTC	CASSDRGVQETQYF
-	TRBJ2-1	TRBD1	TRBV7-8	TGTGCCAGCAGCTTAGAGGGGGCGGTTGAGGTGGATGAGCAGTTCTTC	CASSLEGAVEVDEQFF
-	TRBJ2-1	TRBD1	TRBV5-8	TGTGCCAGCAGCTCCTCGGACAGGGTCTTTAGCAATGAGCAGTTCTTC	CASSSSDRVFSNEQFF
-	TRBJ1-1	TRBD1	TRBV19	TGTGCCAGTACCAACAGGGGGCTCGGCACTGAAGCTTTCTTT	CASTNRGLGTEAFF